The entry below describes one T cell receptor (beta chain). Its antigen is still unknown. The sample comes from a study of shared clonotypes between healthy human individuals. Study-wide findings and caveats: Shared clonotypes across all four donors exceeded non-shared ones in generation probability. Across subsets, estimated richness was generally greater for naive than for memory populations. Approximately 5% was the fraction of naive CD4 clonotypes found shared across a handful of donors.

Trimming shortened V by 8 bases and J by 2 bases, and 23 bases separated the two germline ends. Germline lookup yields CDR1 MNHEY and CDR2 SMNVEV (reference sequence). The CDR3 contains 17 residues. It was CD45RO-negative cells, positively selected for CCR7, that made up naive CD8 cells, with terminally differentiated effector memory CD45RA+ cells excluded. Sorted-subset replicate PCRs used approximately 180 ng of genomic DNA. This amount corresponded to approximately 30,000 T cell genomes. Using immunoSEQ multiplex PCR, the repertoire was profiled, and TCRdb retains in-frame clones only, with some absent. Here the sample spans around 1.9 million clones, approximately 94% being singletons.

The sequence came from a young man in good health. Some clones in this sample may be carry-over from other donors' samples. The gene calls are TRBV27 and TRBJ2-3; D remains ambiguous. The sequenced material came from naive CD8+ T cells from PBMCs. In DNA form, the CDR3 reads TGTGCCAGCGTACCCCTAACGGCGCAAGACCACACAGATACGCAGTATTTT. Translation gives CASVPLTAQDHTDTQYF.